A single sample gave rise to the 31 T cell receptor beta chains below, sequenced in a study of human T cells and chemical hapten exposure. TCRdb reanalysed the RACE reads using MiXCR and keeps one entry per CDR3 protein. The data contain 80,000 to 100,000 distinct CDR3 sequences, 9.5% to 14% of them singletons. Described time point: patch test 3, about 24 weeks after DPC sensitization. Sample treatment: therapeutic diphenylcyclopropenone sensitization with weekly scalp DPC. The sample was whole blood, taken in connection with sensitization to the hapten diphenylcyclopropenone (DPC). Receptor source: a woman aged 50 to 65 with alopecia areata. Some clones in this sample may be carry-over from other donors' samples.

This clonotype was picked up many times. Germline is not matched at one junction end, which may reflect a read error. The chain combines TRBV7-7 with TRBJ1-5; tentatively, D is TRBD1 (6 bases). Germline CDR1 is SSHAT and CDR2 is FNYEAQ (reference sequence). The CDR3 is 15 residues long. The CDR3 sequence: CASSLRDTPYTPQHF. The CDR3, as DNA: TGTGCTAGCAGCTTGAGGGACACCCCTTATACGCCCCAGCATTTT.

The gene calls are TRBV4-1 and TRBJ2-7, with TRBD2 matching over 11 bases. V lost 4 bases and J lost 3; bases outside the gene matches: 8. This CDR3 is built from 16 residues. Germline V gene sequence: CDR1 MGHRA, CDR2 YSYEKL. For the CDR3, the DNA is TGCGCCAGCAGCCCAATTCTACTAGCGGGAGTCTACGAGCAGTACTTC. Translation gives CASSPILLAGVYEQYF.

The genes are TRBV20-1 and TRBJ2-6; D is undetermined. Trimming pared 3 bases from V and 0 bases from J, leaving 9 bases between. Germline V lookup: CDR1 DFQATT, CDR2 SNEGSKA (reference sequence). CDR3 length equals 15 residues. Written as DNA, the CDR3 is TGCAGTGCTAGCCAGGTTCTCTCTGGGGCCAACGTCCTGACTTTC. This encodes CSASQVLSGANVLTF.

The gene calls are TRBV29-1 and TRBJ2-7; 11 bases map to TRBD1. The CDR3 is 13 residues long. Germline CDR1 SQVTM, CDR2 ANQGSEA. Trimming took 7 bases from V and 4 from J; bases not matched to a gene: 6. The CDR3 is CSAGQGARYEQYF. CDR3 nucleotide sequence: TGCAGCGCCGGACAGGGGGCGCGTTACGAGCAGTACTTC.

In the case of this clonotype: A junction boundary mismatches the germline segment, possibly from a read error. This chain joins TRBV29-1 and TRBJ2-1, with 7 bases aligning to TRBD2. CDR3 size: 9 residues. Germline CDR1 is SQVTM and CDR2 is ANQGSEA. The CDR3 bases are TGCAGCGTTGAGGGGGGGTCACTCTTC. Translating it yields CSVEGGSLF.

Only a few counts were recorded for this clonotype. The chain employs TRBV7-3 and TRBJ2-1; no reliable D call. Per germline, CDR1 SGHTA and CDR2 FQGTGA. V was pared by 4 bases and J by 12 bases, with 16 bases between. The CDR3 totals 13 residues. CDR3 DNA sequence: TGTGCCAGCAGCTCCCCTCCTCAAGTATGGCAGTTCTTC. This sequence encodes CASSSPPQVWQFF. Supplemented by reference TRBV7-3 and TRBJ2-1, the full variable domain reads GAGVSQTPSNKVTEKGKYVELRCDPISGHTALYWYRQSLGQGPEFLIYFQGTGAADDSGLPNDRFFAVRPEGSVSTLKIQRTERGDSAVYLCASSSPPQVWQFFGPGTRLTVL.

This clonotype was seen at least ten times. The gene calls are TRBV12-3 or TRBV12-4 and TRBJ2-1; D remains ambiguous. Trimming took off 6 bases at V and 0 bases at J, with 12 bases between the two ends. There are 15 residues in the CDR3. This CDR3 is CASSPTGRSYNEQFF. As DNA, the CDR3 is TGTGCCAGCAGCCCCACGGGCCGCTCCTACAATGAGCAGTTCTTC.

This clonotype showed up many times. V and J are TRBV28 and TRBJ2-2, with no clear D. Germline V gene lookup returns CDR1 MDHEN and CDR2 SYDVKM. Trimming took off 2 bases at V and 6 bases at J, with 16 bases between the two ends. The CDR3 runs to 16 residues. In DNA, the CDR3 is TGTGCCAGCAGTTTAAGAACCCCGATGGGTCCCGGGGAGCTGTTTTTT. Translated, it gives CASSLRTPMGPGELFF.

V and J are TRBV12-3 or TRBV12-4 and TRBJ2-1; D is unresolved. V was shortened by 3 bases and J by 8 bases, with 17 bases between the two germline ends. The CDR3 spans 15 residues. This CDR3 reads CASSLATSWLHEQFF. The CDR3 DNA is TGTGCCAGCAGTTTGGCGACCTCGTGGCTCCATGAGCAGTTCTTC.

At least ten counts were recorded for this clonotype. The genes are TRBV7-2 and TRBJ2-5; D perhaps matches TRBD2 (5 bases). The CDR3 has 15 amino acids. Germline V gene data show CDR1 as SGHTA and CDR2 as FQGNSA. Trimming stripped 2 bases from V and 2 bases from J, with 12 bases between. The CDR3 DNA reads as TGTGCCAGCAGCTTAATGGGAGAGCCGCAAGAGACCCAGTACTTC. Amino acid sequence: CASSLMGEPQETQYF.

The chain joins TRBV6-2 or TRBV6-3 to TRBJ2-2; TRBD1 might be the D (6 bases). The CDR3 has 13 amino acids. The germline V and J ends were trimmed by 5 bases and 8 bases, with 12 bases remaining between them. CDR1 is MNHEY and CDR2 is SVGEGT in the germline V gene. The CDR3: CASSPITGGELFF. DNA of the CDR3: TGTGCCAGCAGTCCTATCACAGGGGGGGAGCTGTTTTTT.

This chain connects TRBV20-1 to TRBJ1-1, with 12 bases that match TRBD1. Germline V gene lookup returns CDR1 DFQATT and CDR2 SNEGSKA (reference sequence). The CDR3 contains 13 residues. V was pared by 7 bases and J by 7 bases, with 7 bases of the junction left unmatched. Here the CDR3 DNA reads TGCAGTGTCCCGGGACAGGGGGCCTTTGAAGCTTTCTTT. As protein: CSVPGQGAFEAFF.

This clonotype was observed at least ten times. The chain links TRBV20-1 to TRBJ2-1; 9 bases match TRBD1. There are 16 residues in the CDR3. V trimming: 6 bases; J trimming: 5 bases; junction bases outside the gene matches: 14. Germline V gene lookup returns CDR1 DFQATT and CDR2 SNEGSKA (reference sequence). CDR3: CSAPVRGGQGHNEQFF. Written as DNA, the CDR3 is TGCAGTGCCCCAGTGAGGGGGGGACAGGGCCACAATGAGCAGTTCTTC.

This clonotype was counted between two and nine times. This chain connects TRBV2 to TRBJ2-7, with TRBD2 identical over 10 bases. The V gene's germline CDR1 is SNHLY and CDR2 FYNNEI. The ends lost 1 base at V and 4 bases at J; junction bases unmatched: 4. This CDR3 is 15 amino acids long. CDR3 amino acids: CASSEVASGSYEQYF. CDR3 in DNA: TGTGCCAGCAGTGAAGTGGCTAGCGGGAGTTACGAGCAGTACTTC. The full variable domain, rest sourced from reference TRBV2 and TRBJ2-7, is EPEVTQTPSHQVTQMGQEVILRCVPISNHLYFYWYRQILGQKVEFLVSFYNNEISEKSEIFDDQFSVERPDGSNFTLKIRSTKLEDSAMYFCASSEVASGSYEQYFGPGTRLTVT.

There are many counts of this clonotype. The V gene is TRBV6-2 or TRBV6-3, the J gene TRBJ1-5, with 9 bases that match TRBD1. The CDR3 is made up of 15 amino acids. Germline CDR1 is MNHEY and CDR2 is SVGEGT. V was pared by 5 bases and J by 4 bases, with 6 bases of the junction left unmatched. The CDR3 DNA follows: TGTGCCAGCAGTGACCCAGGACAGGGGAATCAGCCCCAGCATTTT. It yields the protein CASSDPGQGNQPQHF.

Only a few counts were recorded for this clonotype. V usage is TRBV11-2 and J usage is TRBJ1-5; D gene uncertain. CDR3 length: 15 residues. The V gene's germline CDR1 is SGHAT and CDR2 FQNNGV. V dropped 1 base and J dropped 2 bases, with 9 bases sitting between them. Here the CDR3 reads CASSLARYGNQPQHF. CDR3 nucleotide sequence: TGTGCCAGCAGCTTAGCCCGGTATGGCAATCAGCCCCAGCATTTT.

This chain joins TRBV5-6 and TRBJ2-5, with D uncertain. This CDR3 is built from 13 residues. Trimming cost V 3 bases and J 2 bases, with 8 bases left between them. CDR1 SGHDT and CDR2 YYEEEE come from the germline V gene. DNA of the CDR3: TGTGCCAGCAGCTCGACTGGACAAGAGACCCAGTACTTC. This sequence encodes CASSSTGQETQYF.

There are a few counts of this clonotype. The rearrangement links TRBV7-9 to TRBJ2-1; D gene unclear. The V end was cut by 4 bases, the J end by 6 bases, with 10 bases between. Germline loops: CDR1 SEHNR, CDR2 FQNEAQ (reference sequence). This CDR3 spans 13 amino acids. CDR3 sequence: CASSSPSSNEQFF. DNA of the CDR3: TGTGCCAGCAGCTCTCCTAGTAGCAATGAGCAGTTCTTC.

In its sample, this clonotype was seen a few times. The chain links TRBV5-1 to TRBJ2-3; D is possibly TRBD1 (6 bases). Trimming took 5 bases from V and 1 from J, leaving 8 bases between them. The CDR3 length is 13 residues. The germline V gene encodes CDR1 SGHRS and CDR2 YFSETQ. In DNA form, the CDR3 reads TGCGCCAGCAGGGGGGCCGGCACAGATACGCAGTATTTT. Its protein product is CASRGAGTDTQYF.

This clonotype was counted a few times. The CDR3 is CASSQDTGGTEAFF. DNA of the CDR3: TGTGCCAGCAGCCAAGATACAGGGGGCACTGAAGCTTTCTTT. The chain recombines TRBV4-2 with TRBJ1-1, with 8 bases lining up with TRBD1. Trimming cost V 0 bases and J 4 bases; bases outside gene matches: 1. CDR1 LGHNA and CDR2 YNFKEQ come from the germline V gene. This CDR3 is built from 14 residues.

This clonotype was seen repeatedly, ten times or more. The rearrangement uses TRBV5-1 and TRBJ1-2; D uncertain. Between the trimmed V and J ends, which lost 0 bases and 0 bases, there was a span of 6 bases. Germline V gene data show CDR1 as SGHRS and CDR2 as YFSETQ. The CDR3 runs 14 residues. This CDR3 reads CASSLGEANYGYTF. The CDR3 nucleotides are TGCGCCAGCAGCTTGGGGGAGGCTAACTATGGCTACACCTTC.

This sequence joins TRBV28 and TRBJ1-1; D not resolved. The germline V and J ends were trimmed by 2 bases and 1 base, with 8 bases remaining between them. Germline V gene data show CDR1 as MDHEN and CDR2 as SYDVKM. This CDR3 spans 14 amino acids. The CDR3 loop reads CASSLVPENTEAFF. The CDR3 nucleotides are TGTGCCAGCAGTTTAGTTCCGGAGAACACTGAAGCTTTCTTT.

This clonotype was seen more than once but under ten times. The rearrangement joins TRBV20-1 to TRBJ2-1; D unclear. V gave up 6 bases and J gave up 0 bases, with 9 bases separating them. Germline assignment: CDR1 DFQATT and CDR2 SNEGSKA (reference sequence). The CDR3 consists of 13 residues. CDR3 in DNA: TGCAGTGCCGCCTCCGGCTCCTACAATGAGCAGTTCTTC. Protein sequence: CSAASGSYNEQFF.

The rearrangement uses TRBV5-1 and TRBJ2-7; D is perhaps TRBD1 (6 bases). The CDR3 has 15 residues. V was shortened by 6 bases and J by 3 bases, with 19 bases between the two germline ends. Per germline, CDR1 SGHRS and CDR2 YFSETQ. CDR3 region: CASTPLGSRGYEQYF. CDR3 DNA sequence: TGCGCCAGCACACCCCTAGGTAGCAGGGGCTACGAGCAGTACTTC.

This clonotype was picked up a small number of times. The chain carries TRBV19 and TRBJ2-5, with D maybe TRBD1 (6 bases). V shed 2 bases and J shed 7 bases, with 11 bases lying between them. The CDR3 contains 13 residues. Germline-derived CDR1 and CDR2 are LNHDA and SQIVND (reference sequence). CDR3 bases: TGTGCCAGTAGTATACCCCCACAGGGGACCCAGTACTTC. Its translation: CASSIPPQGTQYF.

At least ten counts were recorded for this clonotype. V is TRBV2 and J is TRBJ2-1; perhaps TRBD1 as D (6 bases). This CDR3 contains 12 residues. Per germline, CDR1 SNHLY and CDR2 FYNNEI. V was pared by 10 bases and J by 8 bases, with 15 bases between. CDR3 residues: CATRGFGYEQFF. For the CDR3, the DNA is TGTGCCACCAGGGGTTTTGGGTATGAGCAGTTCTTC.

Sample share makes this clonotype medium-sized. The gene calls are TRBV7-9 and TRBJ2-1; 8 nucleotides align to TRBD2. The germline gives CDR1 SEHNR, CDR2 FQNEAQ (reference sequence). V lost 5 bases and J lost 3; bases outside the gene matches: 12. The CDR3 runs 17 residues. The CDR3 nucleotides are TGTGCCAGCAGCCTTTTCGGGGGTAGCGGGAACTACAATGAGCAGTTCTTC. Protein: CASSLFGGSGNYNEQFF.

This chain connects TRBV4-3 to TRBJ2-1; D unresolved. Germline lookup yields CDR1 LGHNA and CDR2 YSLEER. V was trimmed by 1 base and J by 8 bases, leaving 3 bases between them. This CDR3 spans 11 amino acids. In DNA form, the CDR3 reads TGCGCCAGCAGCCAAGGACATGAGCAGTTCTTC. Protein: CASSQGHEQFF.

This clonotype showed up many times. V gene TRBV5-6 combines with J gene TRBJ2-3; the D is unclear. V was trimmed by 4 bases and J by 1 base, leaving 16 bases between them. CDR3 length equals 16 residues. CDR1 and CDR2 from the germline V gene are SGHDT and YYEEEE. The CDR3: CASSLEGQRRTDTQYF. The DNA of the CDR3 is TGTGCCAGCAGCCTAGAAGGGCAGAGGCGCACAGATACGCAGTATTTT.

This clonotype was counted at least ten times. V is TRBV7-3 and J is TRBJ2-1; tentative D call: TRBD2 (6 bases). Germline assignment: CDR1 SGHTA and CDR2 FQGTGA. The CDR3 has 14 residues. V was clipped by 4 bases and J by 2 bases, with 9 bases between them. The CDR3 DNA reads TGTGCCAGCAGCTCCCCGGGGGCCTACAATGAGCAGTTCTTC. Protein: CASSSPGAYNEQFF.

J is TRBJ2-4 and V is TRBV18, with a possible D match to TRBD1 (6 bases). Germline lookup yields CDR1 KGHSH and CDR2 LQKENI. V lost 3 bases and J lost 8, with 14 bases in between. The CDR3 runs 14 residues. This CDR3 is CASSPVPGADIQYF. CDR3 coding DNA: TGTGCCAGCTCACCGGTCCCAGGGGCAGACATTCAGTACTTC.